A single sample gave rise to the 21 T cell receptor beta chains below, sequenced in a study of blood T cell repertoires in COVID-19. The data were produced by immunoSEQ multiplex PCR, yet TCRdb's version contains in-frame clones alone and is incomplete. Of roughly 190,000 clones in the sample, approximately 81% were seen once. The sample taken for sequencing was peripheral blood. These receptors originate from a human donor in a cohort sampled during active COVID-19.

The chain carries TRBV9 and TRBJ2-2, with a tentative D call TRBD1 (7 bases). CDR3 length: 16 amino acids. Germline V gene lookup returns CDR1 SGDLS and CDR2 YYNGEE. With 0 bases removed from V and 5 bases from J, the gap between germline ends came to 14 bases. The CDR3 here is CASSVGGTATTGELFF. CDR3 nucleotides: TGTGCCAGCAGCGTAGGCGGGACAGCGACGACCGGGGAGCTGTTTTTT.

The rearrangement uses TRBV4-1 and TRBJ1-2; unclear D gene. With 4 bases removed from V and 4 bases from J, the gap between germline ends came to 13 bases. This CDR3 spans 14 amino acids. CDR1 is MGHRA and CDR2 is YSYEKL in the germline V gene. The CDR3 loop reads CASSREYAGYGYTF. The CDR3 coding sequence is TGCGCCAGCAGCCGTGAGTACGCGGGCTATGGCTACACCTTC.

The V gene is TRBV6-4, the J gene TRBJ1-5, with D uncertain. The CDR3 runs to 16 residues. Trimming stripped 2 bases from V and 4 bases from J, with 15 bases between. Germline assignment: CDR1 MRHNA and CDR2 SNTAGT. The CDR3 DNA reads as TGTGCCAGCAGTGACGGAGGCAGCCTGACTAATCAGCCCCAGCATTTT. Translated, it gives CASSDGGSLTNQPQHF.

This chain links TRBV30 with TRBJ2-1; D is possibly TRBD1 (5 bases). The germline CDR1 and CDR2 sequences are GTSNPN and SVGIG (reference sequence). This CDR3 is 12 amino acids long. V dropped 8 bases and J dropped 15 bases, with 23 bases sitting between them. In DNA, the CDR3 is TGTGCCCGTAAGACAGTGAATGGGGATCCGTTCTTC. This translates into CARKTVNGDPFF.

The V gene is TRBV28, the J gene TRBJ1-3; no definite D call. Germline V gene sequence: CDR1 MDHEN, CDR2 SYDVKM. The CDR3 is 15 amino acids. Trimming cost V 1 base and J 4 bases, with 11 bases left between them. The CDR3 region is CASSLFAAAGNTIYF. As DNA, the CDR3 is TGTGCCAGCAGTTTATTCGCAGCGGCCGGAAACACCATATATTTT.

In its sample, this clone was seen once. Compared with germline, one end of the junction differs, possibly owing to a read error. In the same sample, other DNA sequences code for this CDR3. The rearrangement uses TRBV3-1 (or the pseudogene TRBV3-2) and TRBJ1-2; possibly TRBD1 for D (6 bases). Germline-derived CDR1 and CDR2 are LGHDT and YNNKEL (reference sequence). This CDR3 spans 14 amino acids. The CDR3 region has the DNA TGTGCTAGCAGTCCCGGGGGGGCGGACTATGGCTACACCTTC. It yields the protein CASSPGGADYGYTF.

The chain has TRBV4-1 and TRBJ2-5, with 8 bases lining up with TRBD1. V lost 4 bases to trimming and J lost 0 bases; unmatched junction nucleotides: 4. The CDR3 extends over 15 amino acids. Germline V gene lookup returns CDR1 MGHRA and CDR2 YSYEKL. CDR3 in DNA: TGCGCCAGCAGCCGCGAGGACAGGGACCAAGAGACCCAGTACTTC. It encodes CASSREDRDQETQYF.

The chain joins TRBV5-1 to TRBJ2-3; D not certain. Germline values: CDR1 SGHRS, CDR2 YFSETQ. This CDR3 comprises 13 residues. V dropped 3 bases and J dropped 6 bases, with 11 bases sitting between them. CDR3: CASSYTSGDTQYF. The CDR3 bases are TGCGCCAGCAGCTATACATCAGGCGATACGCAGTATTTT.

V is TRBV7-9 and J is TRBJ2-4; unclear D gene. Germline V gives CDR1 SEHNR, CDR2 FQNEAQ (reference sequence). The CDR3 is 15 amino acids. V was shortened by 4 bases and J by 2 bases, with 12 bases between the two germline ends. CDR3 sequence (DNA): TGTGCCAGCAGCTCACCGGGTTCTCCCAAAAACATTCAGTACTTC. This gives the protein CASSSPGSPKNIQYF.

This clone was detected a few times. The CDR3 bases are TGTGCCAGTAGTATAGACAGGGCCAATCAGCCCCAGCATTTT. It specifies CASSIDRANQPQHF. The rearrangement links TRBV19 to TRBJ1-5; tentative D call: TRBD1 (5 bases). The CDR3 is 14 residues long. CDR1 LNHDA and CDR2 SQIVND come from the germline V gene (reference sequence). V dropped 0 bases and J dropped 3 bases, with 6 bases sitting between them.

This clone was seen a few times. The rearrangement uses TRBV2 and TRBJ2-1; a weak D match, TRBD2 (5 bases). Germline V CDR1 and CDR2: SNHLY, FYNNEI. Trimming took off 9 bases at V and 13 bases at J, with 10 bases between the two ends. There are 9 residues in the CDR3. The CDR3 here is CAREGDQFF. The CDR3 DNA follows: TGTGCCAGAGAGGGAGACCAGTTCTTC. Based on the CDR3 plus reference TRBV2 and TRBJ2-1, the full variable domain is EPEVTQTPSHQVTQMGQEVILRCVPISNHLYFYWYRQILGQKVEFLVSFYNNEISEKSEIFDDQFSVERPDGSNFTLKIRSTKLEDSAMYFCAREGDQFFGPGTRLTVL.

CDR3 loop: CASSYNSGLSYEQYF. The DNA for the CDR3 is TGTGCCAGCAGTTACAATTCAGGACTCTCCTACGAGCAGTACTTC. The chain employs TRBV6-5 and TRBJ2-7; TRBD2 is a possible D gene (5 bases). CDR3 length: 15 residues. From germline, CDR1 is MNHEY and CDR2 SVGAGI. V lost 2 bases and J 0 bases, leaving 11 bases between the germline ends.

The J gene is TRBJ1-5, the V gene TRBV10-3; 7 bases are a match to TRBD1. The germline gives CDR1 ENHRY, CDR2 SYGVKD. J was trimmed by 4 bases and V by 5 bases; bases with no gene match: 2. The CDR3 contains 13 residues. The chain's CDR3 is CAISNRGNQPQHF. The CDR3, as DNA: TGTGCCATCAGTAACAGGGGAAATCAGCCCCAGCATTTT.

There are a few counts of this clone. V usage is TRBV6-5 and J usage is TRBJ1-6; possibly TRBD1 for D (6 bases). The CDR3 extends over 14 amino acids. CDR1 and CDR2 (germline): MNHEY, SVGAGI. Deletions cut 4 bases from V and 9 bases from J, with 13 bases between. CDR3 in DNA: TGTGCCAGCAGTTTGAACAGGGATATTTCACCCCTCCACTTT. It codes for CASSLNRDISPLHF.

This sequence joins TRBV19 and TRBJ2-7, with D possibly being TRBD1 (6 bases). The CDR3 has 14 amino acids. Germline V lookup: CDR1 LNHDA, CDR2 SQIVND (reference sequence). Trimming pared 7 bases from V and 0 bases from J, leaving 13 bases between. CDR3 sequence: CASKGQPSSYEQYF. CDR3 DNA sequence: TGTGCCAGTAAGGGACAACCGAGCTCCTACGAGCAGTACTTC.

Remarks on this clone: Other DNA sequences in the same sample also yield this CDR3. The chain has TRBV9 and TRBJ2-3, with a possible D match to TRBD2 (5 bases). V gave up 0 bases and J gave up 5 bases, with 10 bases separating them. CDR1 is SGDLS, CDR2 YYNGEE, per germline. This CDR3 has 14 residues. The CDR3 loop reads CASSVVSGGDTQYF. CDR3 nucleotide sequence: TGTGCCAGCAGCGTAGTAAGTGGAGGAGATACGCAGTATTTT.

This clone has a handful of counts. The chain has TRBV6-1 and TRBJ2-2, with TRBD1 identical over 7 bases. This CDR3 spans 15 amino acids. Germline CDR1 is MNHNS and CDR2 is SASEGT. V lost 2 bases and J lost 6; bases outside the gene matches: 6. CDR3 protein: CASSEIYRGPGELFF. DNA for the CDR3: TGTGCCAGCAGTGAAATTTACAGGGGTCCCGGGGAGCTGTTTTTT.

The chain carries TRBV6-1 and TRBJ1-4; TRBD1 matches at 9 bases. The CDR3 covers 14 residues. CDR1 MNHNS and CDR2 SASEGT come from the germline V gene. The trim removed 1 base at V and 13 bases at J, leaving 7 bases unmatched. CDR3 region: CASSEVAVDRGLFF. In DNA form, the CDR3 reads TGTGCCAGCAGTGAAGTGGCAGTGGACAGGGGACTGTTTTTT.

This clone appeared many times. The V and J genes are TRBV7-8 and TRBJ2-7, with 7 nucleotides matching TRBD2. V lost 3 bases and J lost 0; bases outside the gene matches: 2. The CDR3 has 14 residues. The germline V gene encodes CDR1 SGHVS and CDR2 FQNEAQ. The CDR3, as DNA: TGTGCCAGCAGCTTCGGGAGGCGCTCCTACGAGCAGTACTTC. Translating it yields CASSFGRRSYEQYF.

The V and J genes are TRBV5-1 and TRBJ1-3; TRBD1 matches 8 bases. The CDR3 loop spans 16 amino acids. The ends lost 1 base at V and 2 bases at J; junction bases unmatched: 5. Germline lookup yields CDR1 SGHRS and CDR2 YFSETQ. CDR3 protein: CASSLFRQGTGNTIYF. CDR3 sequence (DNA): TGCGCCAGCAGCTTGTTCAGACAGGGGACTGGAAACACCATATATTTT.

CDR3: CASRRAGTGVYEQYF. CDR3 sequence (DNA): TGTGCCAGCAGAAGAGCCGGGACAGGGGTCTACGAGCAGTACTTC. This chain links TRBV7-9 with TRBJ2-7; the match to TRBD1 covers 10 bases. Germline CDR1 and CDR2: SEHNR and FQNEAQ (reference sequence). With V trimmed by 6 bases and J by 3 bases, 8 bases remained unmatched. The length of the CDR3 is 15 residues.